This T cell receptor (beta chain) comes out of a study of T cell responses to AZD1222 COVID-19 vaccine. In the case of this clone: Its antigen is not identified.

V gave up 4 bases and J gave up 5 bases, with 9 bases separating them. CDR1 and CDR2 (germline): SNHLY, FYNNEI. This CDR3 has 12 residues. Study results and limitations: Spike as a whole was targeted by vaccine-associated CD4 TCRs, dominant at 160-218 and 743-854.

Data came from immunoSEQ multiplex PCR; TCRdb stores just in-frame clones and leaves some out. The table shows around 150,000 clones, with 85% to 95% occurring only once. The J gene is TRBJ2-7, the V gene TRBV2; the D gene is possibly TRBD1 (6 bases). The clonotype comes from an adult in good health. The sequenced sample was peripheral blood, obtained on day 0 of AZD1222 vaccination. The CDR3 sequence is CASSGGGNEQYF. DNA of the CDR3: TGTGCCAGCAGTGGTGGGGGCAACGAGCAGTACTTC.